The clone carrying this T cell receptor (beta chain) was seen a handful of times. Its antigen is undetermined. The data stem from a study of T cell repertoires in cytomegalovirus infection. Whole-study context: CMV epitopes, recently identified HLA-C-restricted and well-studied HLA-B-restricted, were used.

TCRdb passed the reads through MiXCR, listing each CDR3 protein once. This repertoire shows approximately 1,000,000 distinct CDR3 sequences, approximately 31% found once; its top ten account for roughly 12%. Study-wide results and limits: In two of eight donors, the top clonotype was HLA-C-restricted CMV-specific.

The CDR3 contains 17 residues. Germline V lookup: CDR1 SGHKS, CDR2 YYEKEE (reference sequence). V dropped 1 base and J dropped 2 bases, with 17 bases sitting between them. The chain recombines TRBV5-5 with TRBJ2-3; D might be TRBD2 (7 bases). Here the sequenced sample was cultured CD8+ T cells from PBMCs, taken from culture after CMV antigen stimulation. The receptor was isolated from a human donor in good health (CMV status not recorded). Some clones in this sample may be carry-over from other donors' samples. The CDR3 here is CASSLLPGGPPTDTQYF. The CDR3, as DNA: TGTGCCAGCAGCTTGCTTCCCGGGGGGCCCCCCACAGATACGCAGTATTTT.